This entry lists 23 T cell receptor beta chains sequenced from one sample in a study of CD8 T cells in ankylosing spondylitis. TCRdb ran MiXCR on the 5' RACE reads and lists one entry per CDR3 protein. The data contain about 310,000 distinct CDR3 sequences, 20% of them singletons. Material for sequencing was blood, either unsorted or a sorted T cell fraction (not recorded which). These receptor sequences come from a female donor with ankylosing spondylitis or in good health (not recorded which).

This clonotype was seen repeatedly, ten times or more. The rearrangement joins TRBV20-1 to TRBJ1-1, with TRBD1 matching 8 bases. Germline assignment: CDR1 DFQATT and CDR2 SNEGSKA (reference sequence). The trim removed 6 bases at V and 0 bases at J, leaving 3 bases unmatched. CDR3 length equals 13 residues. CDR3: CSASDRVNTEAFF. The CDR3, as DNA: TGCAGTGCATCGGACAGGGTGAACACTGAAGCTTTCTTT.

This clonotype turned up a few times. This rearrangement joins TRBV4-2 to TRBJ2-1; D is undetermined. CDR1 and CDR2 from the germline V gene are LGHNA and YNFKEQ. The CDR3 sequence is 17 residues long. The ends were cut back, 5 bases at V and 4 bases at J, with 21 bases in the middle. The CDR3: CASSFEPGSNPYNEQFF. CDR3 nucleotide sequence: TGTGCCAGCAGCTTTGAGCCCGGCTCAAACCCGTACAATGAGCAGTTCTTC.

This chain joins TRBV6-1 and TRBJ2-1; tentatively, D is TRBD1 or TRBD2 (6 bases each). Trimming removed 9 bases from V and 3 bases from J, with 18 bases in between. Germline V lookup: CDR1 MNHNS, CDR2 SASEGT. The CDR3 is made up of 15 amino acids. The CDR3 here is CASSGGQGSYNEQFF. CDR3 DNA sequence: TGTGCCAGTTCCGGGGGCCAGGGGAGCTACAATGAGCAGTTCTTC.

The chain is built from TRBV3-1 and TRBJ2-7; 9 positions match TRBD2. This CDR3 region has 16 residues. Germline lookup yields CDR1 LGHDT and CDR2 YNNKEL (reference sequence). The trim removed 1 base at V and 3 bases at J, leaving 7 bases unmatched. The CDR3 sequence: CASSQAPGAGGYEQYF. The CDR3 DNA reads TGTGCCAGCAGCCAAGCCCCCGGAGCGGGAGGCTACGAGCAGTACTTC.

This clonotype was found a few times. V is TRBV12-3 or TRBV12-4 and J is TRBJ2-1; D is unclear. This CDR3 is built from 12 residues. Between the trimmed V and J ends, which lost 6 bases and 9 bases, there was a span of 12 bases. The CDR3 bases are TGTGCCAGCAGCCCGAGTGGTATTGAGCAGTTCTTC. Its translation: CASSPSGIEQFF.

The chain carries TRBV18 and TRBJ2-7; D call uncertain. This CDR3 comprises 14 residues. With 0 bases removed from V and 2 bases from J, the gap between germline ends came to 8 bases. Per germline, CDR1 KGHSH and CDR2 LQKENI. CDR3 nucleotides: TGTGCCAGCTCACCACCAACCAAAGCCTACGAGCAGTACTTC. Protein product: CASSPPTKAYEQYF. Based on the CDR3 plus reference TRBV18 and TRBJ2-7, the full variable domain is NAGVMQNPRHLVRRRGQEARLRCSPMKGHSHVYWYRQLPEEGLKFMVYLQKENIIDESGMPKERFSAEFPKEGPSILRIQQVVRGDSAAYFCASSPPTKAYEQYFGPGTRLTVT.

This clonotype was observed a handful of times. The gene calls are TRBV7-2 and TRBJ2-3; 10 nucleotides line up with TRBD2. CDR3 length: 16 residues. J lost 4 bases, V lost 0 bases, and 4 bases had no gene match. Per the germline V gene, CDR1 is SGHTA and CDR2 is FQGNSA. CDR3 DNA: TGTGCCAGCAGCTTAGCGAGCGGGAGGGCTGCAGATACGCAGTATTTT. It specifies CASSLASGRAADTQYF. Supplemented by reference TRBV7-2 and TRBJ2-3, the full variable domain reads GAGVSQSPSNKVTEKGKDVELRCDPISGHTALYWYRQSLGQGLEFLIYFQGNSAPDKSGLPSDRFSAERTGGSVSTLTIQRTQQEDSAVYLCASSLASGRAADTQYFGPGTRLTVL.

The genes are TRBV30 and TRBJ2-5; no reliable D call. V lost 2 bases and J lost 1, with 23 bases in between. This CDR3 spans 18 amino acids. Germline V gene data show CDR1 as GTSNPN and CDR2 as SVGIG (reference sequence). The CDR3 protein is CAWSSARPRNPLQETQYF. The CDR3 DNA is TGTGCCTGGAGTTCAGCCCGTCCGAGGAACCCCCTCCAAGAGACCCAGTACTTC.

The gene calls are TRBV5-1 and TRBJ2-1; 9 nucleotides agree with TRBD2. The J segment lost 8 bases and the V segment lost 3 bases, leaving 9 bases of the junction unmatched. The germline V gene has CDR1 SGHRS and CDR2 YFSETQ. There are 15 residues in the CDR3. This chain's CDR3 is CASSSGLAIRDEQFF. The CDR3 nucleotides are TGCGCCAGCAGCTCGGGACTAGCTATCAGGGATGAGCAGTTCTTC.

This clonotype was seen a handful of times. The chain employs TRBV5-6 and TRBJ2-5; 10 positions match TRBD2. The CDR3 contains 15 residues. Per germline, CDR1 SGHDT and CDR2 YYEEEE. Trimming at V came to 5 bases and at J to 4 bases, leaving 8 bases not matched to a gene. CDR3 in DNA: TGTGCCAGCAGGCTTCGGCTAGCGGGAGTAGAGACCCAGTACTTC. It specifies CASRLRLAGVETQYF.

The gene calls are TRBV3-1 and TRBJ2-4; D remains ambiguous. CDR1 and CDR2 from the germline V gene are LGHDT and YNNKEL (reference sequence). Trimming shortened V by 4 bases and J by 0 bases, and 16 bases separated the two germline ends. The CDR3 has 17 amino acids. CDR3 bases: TGTGCCAGCAGCCCTACCTCGCGGCAGCTAGCCAAAAACATTCAGTACTTC. Protein product: CASSPTSRQLAKNIQYF.

The chain joins TRBV3-1 to TRBJ2-1; 7 nucleotides agree with TRBD2. CDR3 length: 14 amino acids. Trimming removed 5 bases from V and 8 bases from J; junction bases left unmatched: 9. CDR1 and CDR2 from the germline V gene are LGHDT and YNNKEL (reference sequence). CDR3 in DNA: TGTGCCAGCAGCAGGACGACTAGCCCCCATGAGCAGTTCTTC. Translating gives CASSRTTSPHEQFF.

V usage is TRBV29-1 and J usage is TRBJ2-1; a possible D gene is TRBD1 (6 bases). The germline CDR1 and CDR2 sequences are SQVTM and ANQGSEA. V lost 4 bases and J 4 bases, leaving 14 bases between the germline ends. This CDR3 has 14 amino acids. This CDR3 reads CSVGQVLPYNEQFF. CDR3 bases: TGCAGCGTTGGACAGGTCCTCCCATACAATGAGCAGTTCTTC.

The J gene is TRBJ1-2, the V gene TRBV25-1, with 8 bases that match TRBD1. CDR3 length: 13 residues. The V gene end was trimmed by 6 bases and the J gene end by 4 bases; junction bases not matched to a gene: 4. The germline V gene encodes CDR1 MGHDK and CDR2 SYGVNS. CDR3 sequence (DNA): TGTGCCAGCAGACAGGGGGTTAGCTATGGCTACACCTTC. Its translation is CASRQGVSYGYTF.

This clonotype has just a few counts. The chain is built from TRBV20-1 and TRBJ2-4; D might be TRBD1 (5 bases). The CDR3 loop spans 13 amino acids. Deletions cut 5 bases from V and 8 bases from J, with 16 bases between. The germline V gene encodes CDR1 DFQATT and CDR2 SNEGSKA (reference sequence). The chain's CDR3 is CSAEEGALDIQYF. The CDR3 nucleotides are TGCAGTGCTGAGGAAGGGGCATTGGACATTCAGTACTTC.

V is TRBV6-1 and J is TRBJ2-5, with D maybe TRBD1 (6 bases). V was pared by 6 bases and J by 4 bases, with 15 bases between. The CDR3 consists of 14 residues. CDR1 is MNHNS and CDR2 is SASEGT in the germline V gene. In DNA form, the CDR3 reads TGTGCCAGCAGAATGGGGGCTCGGGGAGAGACCCAGTACTTC. Protein sequence: CASRMGARGETQYF.

The V and J genes are TRBV9 and TRBJ2-3; the D gene is possibly TRBD2 (6 bases). Germline V gene data show CDR1 as SGDLS and CDR2 as YYNGEE. The CDR3 is 14 residues long. V gave up 0 bases and J gave up 6 bases, with 11 bases separating them. CDR3 residues: CASSVARAGDTQYF. The CDR3 DNA reads as TGTGCCAGCAGCGTAGCCAGGGCGGGGGATACGCAGTATTTT. The full variable domain, completed using reference TRBV9 and TRBJ2-3, is DSGVTQTPKHLITATGQRVTLRCSPRSGDLSVYWYQQSLDQGLQFLIQYYNGEERAKGNILERFSAQQFPDLHSELNLSSLELGDSALYFCASSVARAGDTQYFGPGTRLTVL.

The V gene is TRBV4-3, the J gene TRBJ1-1, with no clear D. V lost 0 bases to trimming and J lost 2 bases, with 7 bases between them. This CDR3 is built from 14 residues. In germline, CDR1 is LGHNA, CDR2 YSLEER. CDR3 sequence: CASSQDGHNTEAFF. Here the CDR3 DNA reads TGCGCCAGCAGCCAAGATGGGCATAACACTGAAGCTTTCTTT.

This rearrangement joins TRBV20-1 to TRBJ2-6; D call uncertain. CDR1 and CDR2 from the germline V gene are DFQATT and SNEGSKA (reference sequence). Trimming removed 5 bases from V and 0 bases from J, with 11 bases in between. The CDR3 has 15 residues. CDR3 DNA sequence: TGCAGTGCTGTTAACACCATCTCTGGGGCCAACGTCCTGACTTTC. Translation: CSAVNTISGANVLTF.

The CDR3 loop reads CSFVAGGPTDTQYF. In nucleotides, the CDR3 is TGCAGCTTTGTAGCGGGAGGGCCCACAGATACGCAGTATTTT. The chain combines TRBV29-1 with TRBJ2-3; 11 positions agree with TRBD2. The CDR3 covers 14 residues. CDR1 is SQVTM, CDR2 ANQGSEA, per germline. The trim removed 8 bases at V and 2 bases at J, leaving 6 bases unmatched.

This clonotype was seen repeatedly, ten times or more. The rearrangement links TRBV5-1 to TRBJ1-2; D is undetermined. The CDR3 consists of 14 residues. The germline V gene encodes CDR1 SGHRS and CDR2 YFSETQ. V was cut by 4 bases and J by 3 bases, with 13 bases left in between. The CDR3 coding sequence is TGCGCCAGCAGCCTGGGGTCTCTAGACTATGGCTACACCTTC. Protein: CASSLGSLDYGYTF.

The V and J genes are TRBV29-1 and TRBJ2-1; 9 bases are a match to TRBD2. V shed 4 bases and J 7 bases; nucleotides not matched to a gene: 11. CDR1 is SQVTM and CDR2 is ANQGSEA in the germline V gene. This CDR3 has 15 residues. The DNA of the CDR3 is TGCAGCGTTGCATATAGGCTAGCGGGGCCTAATGAGCAGTTCTTC. This gives the protein CSVAYRLAGPNEQFF.

The chain links TRBV7-2 to TRBJ2-3; D possibly uses TRBD1 or TRBD2 (5 bases each). The germline CDR1 and CDR2 sequences are SGHTA and FQGNSA. The germline V and J ends were trimmed by 6 bases and 9 bases, with 13 bases remaining between them. This CDR3 comprises 12 residues. The CDR3 DNA reads TGTGCCAGCAGTCCGGGGCAGGGAACGCAGTATTTT. It translates to CASSPGQGTQYF.